Detailed here is one T cell receptor (beta chain). Its antigen is currently unknown. This entry comes from a study of cytomegalovirus exposure and HLA in healthy donors. The study, taken as a whole, reports: The authors judged a highly shared variant cluster likely a sequencing artifact. Later on, a genetic analysis was performed. It linked a missense variant in DCLRE1C with V- and J-gene trimming of TCR beta.

V was shortened by 6 bases and J by 5 bases, with 17 bases between the two germline ends. The germline gives CDR1 MNHNS, CDR2 SASEGT. The CDR3 extends over 14 amino acids. The PCR ran on 60 Vbeta and 13 Jbeta primers. TCRdb keeps only in-frame clones here, not all; method: immunoSEQ multiplex PCR. The sample lists more than 100,000 clones, roughly 63% occurring once. Sequenced sample: PBMCs. This receptor was obtained from a man between 40 and 49 years old in good health and CMV-seropositive. This chain connects TRBV6-1 to TRBJ2-7, with D perhaps matching TRBD2 (6 bases). This CDR3 reads CASRSSQGGHEQYF. The CDR3 DNA follows: TGTGCCAGCAGATCCTCCCAGGGAGGCCACGAGCAGTACTTC.